The 18 T cell receptor beta chains reported below all come from one sample, sequenced in a study of cytomegalovirus exposure and HLA in healthy donors. Primers for the PCR totalled 60 Vbeta and 13 Jbeta. Measured with immunoSEQ multiplex PCR; TCRdb has only the in-frame clones, and not every one. The table has more than 85,000 clones, roughly 60% seen once. The sequenced material came from PBMCs. Receptors were obtained from a human donor in good health.

The chain joins TRBV2 to TRBJ2-7; 8 bases match TRBD1. After removal of 1 base from V and 2 bases from J, the junction contained 4 bases not matched to a gene. Germline V gene sequence: CDR1 SNHLY, CDR2 FYNNEI. The CDR3 has 15 amino acids. CDR3 nucleotide sequence: TGTGCCAGCAGTGAAGACCGGGACAGGCCCTACGAGCAGTACTTC. Protein sequence: CASSEDRDRPYEQYF.

The chain couples TRBV5-1 to TRBJ2-7; D ambiguous. Trimming removed 0 bases at V and 6 bases at J, with 10 bases between. Germline CDR1 SGHRS, CDR2 YFSETQ. The CDR3 has 13 residues. The DNA of the CDR3 is TGCGCCAGCAGCTTGGGGGCCCGGTCCGAGCAGTACTTC. Translated: CASSLGARSEQYF.

The chain uses TRBV2 and TRBJ1-5; D is uncertain. This CDR3 has 15 amino acids. With 6 bases removed from V and 0 bases from J, the gap between germline ends came to 12 bases. Germline CDR1 SNHLY, CDR2 FYNNEI. CDR3 sequence: CASSFREYSNQPQHF. Here the CDR3 DNA reads TGTGCCAGCAGCTTTAGAGAATATAGCAATCAGCCCCAGCATTTT.

In DNA, the CDR3 is TGTGCCAGCAGCTTGCGCGTGACAGGGGGCGTCACAGATACGCAGTATTTT. Protein sequence: CASSLRVTGGVTDTQYF. V is TRBV11-2 and J is TRBJ2-3; 10 bases line up with TRBD1. Trimming took 3 bases from V and 2 from J; bases not matched to a gene: 8. Germline V lookup: CDR1 SGHAT, CDR2 FQNNGV. CDR3 size: 17 residues.

This CDR3 reads CASKAGTGFNEQFF. The CDR3 coding sequence is TGCGCCAGTAAAGCGGGTACCGGCTTCAATGAGCAGTTCTTC. This chain links TRBV5-1 with TRBJ2-1; a possible D gene is TRBD2 (6 bases). V was clipped by 8 bases and J by 6 bases, with 18 bases between them. In germline, CDR1 is SGHRS, CDR2 YFSETQ. This CDR3 has 14 amino acids.

J is TRBJ2-1 and V is TRBV19, with 7 bases that match TRBD1. This CDR3 contains 16 residues. Looked up from germline, CDR1 is LNHDA and CDR2 is SQIVND (reference sequence). V was pared by 8 bases and J by 4 bases, with 14 bases of the junction left unmatched. As DNA, the CDR3 is TGTGCCAGTTCCTCCCCCGGGACAGCCGGGTACAATGAGCAGTTCTTC. It specifies CASSSPGTAGYNEQFF.

In nucleotides, the CDR3 is TGTGCCAGCAGTGACGACAGGGGGCGAAGCACTGAAGCTTTCTTT. This gives the protein CASSDDRGRSTEAFF. The chain uses TRBV25-1 and TRBJ1-1, with TRBD1 matching 10 bases. J gave up 4 bases and V 3 bases, and 5 bases lay outside the gene matches. There are 15 residues in the CDR3. Germline assignment: CDR1 MGHDK and CDR2 SYGVNS.

This chain uses TRBV30 with TRBJ1-4; a weak D match, TRBD1 (5 bases). With 2 bases removed from V and 3 bases from J, the gap between germline ends came to 16 bases. The CDR3 is 16 residues long. Germline loops: CDR1 GTSNPN, CDR2 SVGIG (reference sequence). CDR3 DNA: TGTGCCTGGAGTAGGGGCAGGGTTGGGGCTAATGAAAAACTGTTTTTT. Its translation is CAWSRGRVGANEKLFF. Full variable domain (remainder filled in from reference TRBV30 and TRBJ1-4): SQTIHQWPATLVQPVGSPLSLECTVEGTSNPNLYWYRQAAGRGLQLLFYSVGIGQISSEVPQNLSASRPQDRQFILSSKKLLLSDSGFYLCAWSRGRVGANEKLFFGSGTQLSVL.

The rearrangement links TRBV19 to TRBJ1-1; D is unclear. The germline V gene encodes CDR1 LNHDA and CDR2 SQIVND (reference sequence). The CDR3 spans 16 residues. Trimming pared 5 bases from V and 1 base from J, leaving 17 bases between. The CDR3 region has the DNA TGTGCCAGTAGTCCAGAGCAAGGGAGGAAGAACACTGAAGCTTTCTTT. This gives the protein CASSPEQGRKNTEAFF.

In its sample, this clone was seen once. The chain combines TRBV6-1 with TRBJ1-5; D perhaps matches TRBD1 (5 bases). This CDR3 has 14 amino acids. Germline V gene lookup returns CDR1 MNHNS and CDR2 SASEGT. Trimming pared 7 bases from V and 7 bases from J, leaving 17 bases between. Here the CDR3 reads CASTSWGGRQPQHF. CDR3 sequence (DNA): TGTGCCAGCACCTCCTGGGGGGGACGGCAGCCCCAGCATTTT.

In this sample, this clone turned up once. The gene calls are TRBV7-9 and TRBJ2-1, with 13 bases fitting TRBD2. The germline gives CDR1 SEHNR, CDR2 FQNEAQ (reference sequence). The CDR3 is 19 amino acids. Losses at the gene ends were 6 bases for V and 7 bases for J; bases not matched to a gene: 18. CDR3 nucleotide sequence: TGTGCCAGCAGTTCCGGGACTAGCGGGAACTTGGTTGTTGTGAATGAGCAGTTCTTC. Its translation: CASSSGTSGNLVVVNEQFF.

The gene calls are TRBV7-8 and TRBJ1-5, with 9 positions matching TRBD1. Germline CDR1 and CDR2: SGHVS and FQNEAQ. The length of the CDR3 is 14 residues. V dropped 6 bases and J dropped 7; count of bases not matched to a gene: 7. CDR3 nucleotides: TGTGCCAGCAGTCCGGGACAGGGCGTGCAGCCCCAGCATTTT. As protein: CASSPGQGVQPQHF.

This clone showed up just a few times. The chain couples TRBV9 to TRBJ2-3; TRBD2 is a possible D gene (6 bases). The CDR3 has 16 residues. V lost 4 bases, J lost 0 bases, and 15 bases lay in between. The germline V gene encodes CDR1 SGDLS and CDR2 YYNGEE. CDR3 residues: CASSPYLAASTDTQYF. CDR3 coding DNA: TGTGCCAGCAGCCCATATTTAGCGGCTAGCACAGATACGCAGTATTTT.

This clone appeared a few times. This rearrangement joins TRBV6-1 to TRBJ2-3; D is unclear. Germline CDR1 MNHNS, CDR2 SASEGT. The V gene lost 0 bases and the J gene lost 4 bases, with 5 bases spanning the gap. This CDR3 contains 13 residues. Written as DNA, the CDR3 is TGTGCCAGCAGTGAAGCCCCGGCAGATACGCAGTATTTT. Its protein is CASSEAPADTQYF.

The chain carries TRBV6-6 and TRBJ2-7, with 7 nucleotides matching TRBD2. The germline V gene has CDR1 MNHNY and CDR2 SVGAGI (reference sequence). V trimming: 8 bases; J trimming: 0 bases; junction bases outside the gene matches: 4. The CDR3 extends over 13 amino acids. The CDR3 protein is CASRGRDSYEQYF. The CDR3 nucleotides are TGTGCCAGCCGGGGGAGGGACTCCTACGAGCAGTACTTC.

Only a few counts were recorded for this clone. The CDR3 bases are TGCGCCAGCAGCTTCGGACTAGCGGGGAGCTACGAGCAGTACTTC. Translating gives CASSFGLAGSYEQYF. The chain recombines TRBV5-1 with TRBJ2-7, with 12 bases that match TRBD2. Germline loops: CDR1 SGHRS, CDR2 YFSETQ. With 2 bases clipped from V and 3 bases from J, the junction kept 3 bases outside the gene matches. CDR3 length equals 15 residues.

The chain is built from TRBV6-5 and TRBJ1-2, with 7 nucleotides matching TRBD1. In germline, CDR1 is MNHEY, CDR2 SVGAGI. With 5 bases clipped from V and 4 bases from J, the junction kept 7 bases outside the gene matches. This CDR3 spans 14 amino acids. CDR3 sequence reads: CASSPTGAGYGYTF. As DNA, the CDR3 is TGTGCCAGCAGTCCTACAGGGGCGGGCTATGGCTACACCTTC.

This clone was detected only a few times. The genes are TRBV7-6 and TRBJ1-1; maybe TRBD1 (5 bases). In germline, CDR1 is SGHVS, CDR2 FNYEAQ. This CDR3 region has 13 residues. V was clipped by 4 bases and J by 0 bases, with 6 bases between them. CDR3 sequence reads: CASSSDMNTEAFF. The CDR3 bases are TGTGCCAGCAGCTCGGACATGAACACTGAAGCTTTCTTT. The complete variable domain, with remaining parts taken from reference TRBV7-6 and TRBJ1-1, reads GAGVSQSPRYKVTKRGQDVALRCDPISGHVSLYWYRQALGQGPEFLTYFNYEAQQDKSGLPNDRFSAERPEGSISTLTIQRTEQRDSAMYRCASSSDMNTEAFFGQGTRLTVV.